Below, one TCR beta chain is given with its context. This record comes from a study of blood T cell repertoires in COVID-19. Turning to the study itself: Acute-phase and convalescent COVID-19 samples originated in the United States, Italy and Spain. From T cells, B-cell-depleted T cells, or PBMCs came the material, which was cDNA or gDNA.

Profiling relied on immunoSEQ multiplex PCR, and the TCRdb table lists in-frame clones only, not all of them. The sample consists of some 150,000 clones, 88% of them appearing once. Trimming removed 1 base from V and 0 bases from J, with 16 bases in between. CDR1 is LGHDT and CDR2 is YNNKEL in the germline V gene (reference sequence). The CDR3 runs 17 residues. Sequences were obtained from peripheral blood. This TCR was sampled from a man aged 50 or older with active or convalescent COVID-19. This chain connects TRBV3-1 (or the pseudogene TRBV3-2) to TRBJ2-7; D possibly corresponds to TRBD2 (5 bases). This chain's CDR3 is CASSQVGLRGSSYEQYF. As DNA, the CDR3 is TGTGCCAGCAGCCAAGTCGGACTGCGCGGATCCTCCTACGAGCAGTACTTC.